These 21 T cell receptor beta chains originate from one sample sequenced in a study of shared clonotypes between healthy human individuals. Measured with immunoSEQ multiplex PCR; TCRdb has only the in-frame clones, and not every one. The sample carries 2 million to 2.5 million clones, over 90% recorded once. The sequencing input was naive CD4+ T cells from PBMCs. The sample's subset: CD45RA+ positively selected. The receptors originated from a man aged 18-30 years in good health. Some clones in this sample may be carry-over from other donors' samples.

As regards this clone: The sample carries other DNA sequences with the same CDR3. CDR3: CAWSVRGGTEAFF. The CDR3 region has the DNA TGTGCCTGGAGTGTACGGGGGGGGACTGAAGCTTTCTTT. The V gene is TRBV30, the J gene TRBJ1-1, with D perhaps TRBD1 (5 bases). The germline V gene has CDR1 GTSNPN and CDR2 SVGIG (reference sequence). The germline V and J ends were trimmed by 0 bases and 5 bases, with 10 bases remaining between them. This CDR3 spans 13 amino acids.

This chain joins TRBV7-2 and TRBJ2-7, with TRBD1 matching over 7 bases. The V gene's germline CDR1 is SGHTA and CDR2 FQGNSA. CDR3 length: 14 residues. V was clipped by 0 bases and J by 5 bases; unmatched bases: 4. The CDR3: CASSLAGQAHEQYF. In DNA, the CDR3 is TGTGCCAGCAGCTTAGCCGGACAGGCCCACGAGCAGTACTTC. The full variable domain, rest sourced from reference TRBV7-2 and TRBJ2-7, is GAGVSQSPSNKVTEKGKDVELRCDPISGHTALYWYRQSLGQGLEFLIYFQGNSAPDKSGLPSDRFSAERTGGSVSTLTIQRTQQEDSAVYLCASSLAGQAHEQYFGPGTRLTVT.

This clone was seen only once. The chain is built from TRBV29-1 and TRBJ1-1; possibly TRBD1 for D (5 bases). CDR3 length: 16 amino acids. Germline V gene sequence: CDR1 SQVTM, CDR2 ANQGSEA. V dropped 6 bases and J dropped 1 base, with 21 bases sitting between them. CDR3 region: CSVPGGAGQANTEAFF. CDR3 nucleotides: TGCAGCGTCCCCGGCGGGGCGGGTCAGGCGAACACTGAAGCTTTCTTT.

The J gene is TRBJ2-2, the V gene TRBV28; D might be TRBD2 (5 bases). The CDR3 covers 14 residues. From germline, CDR1 is MDHEN and CDR2 SYDVKM. V lost 7 bases, J lost 1 base, and 10 bases lay in between. CDR3 sequence reads: CASIRGLNTGELFF. Written as DNA, the CDR3 is TGTGCCAGCATTAGAGGACTGAACACCGGGGAGCTGTTTTTT.

The V and J genes are TRBV15 and TRBJ2-2; D ambiguous. The V gene lost 2 bases and the J gene lost 2 bases, with 6 bases spanning the gap. The CDR3 consists of 14 residues. Germline CDR1 and CDR2: LNHNV and YYDKDF (reference sequence). The CDR3 bases are TGTGCCACCAGCAGATCACCAAACACCGGGGAGCTGTTTTTT. This encodes CATSRSPNTGELFF.

The rearrangement joins TRBV2 to TRBJ1-2, with D maybe TRBD1 (5 bases). V lost 7 bases and J 7 bases, leaving 16 bases between the germline ends. Germline CDR1 and CDR2: SNHLY and FYNNEI. This CDR3 is 13 amino acids long. The DNA of the CDR3 is TGTGCCAGCACCCCAGAAACGGGGGGTGGCTACACCTTC. It yields the protein CASTPETGGGYTF.

There are a few counts of this clone. The chain uses TRBV4-1 and TRBJ1-1; a weak D match, TRBD1 (6 bases). Germline V gene lookup returns CDR1 MGHRA and CDR2 YSYEKL. With 1 base removed from V and 2 bases from J, the gap between germline ends came to 11 bases. The CDR3 has 15 residues. CDR3 loop: CASSQVQGLNTEAFF. The CDR3 DNA reads TGCGCCAGCAGCCAAGTTCAGGGGCTAAACACTGAAGCTTTCTTT.

The chain is built from TRBV6-5 and TRBJ1-4; 10 positions agree with TRBD1. The CDR3 runs to 15 residues. From germline, CDR1 is MNHEY and CDR2 SVGAGI. V lost 0 bases and J lost 6; bases outside the gene matches: 1. As DNA, the CDR3 is TGTGCCAGCAGTTACTCGGGGACAGGGGATGAAAAACTGTTTTTT. Translation gives CASSYSGTGDEKLFF.

The table lists this clone with a count of one. The chain carries TRBV7-8 and TRBJ2-7, with 13 bases matching TRBD2. This CDR3 is built from 17 residues. Trimming at V came to 4 bases and at J to 1 base, leaving 7 bases not matched to a gene. CDR1 SGHVS and CDR2 FQNEAQ come from the germline V gene. The CDR3 region is CASSSRTSGSISYEQYF. As DNA, the CDR3 is TGTGCCAGCAGCTCTCGGACTAGCGGGAGCATTTCCTACGAGCAGTACTTC.

This chain connects TRBV6-1 to TRBJ2-5; tentatively, D is TRBD2 (5 bases). This CDR3 has 16 residues. Germline lookup yields CDR1 MNHNS and CDR2 SASEGT. The ends were cut back, 0 bases at V and 7 bases at J, with 18 bases in the middle. CDR3 residues: CASSEAKLDHRGTQYF. As DNA, the CDR3 is TGTGCCAGCAGTGAAGCTAAACTAGATCATCGAGGGACCCAGTACTTC.

This chain links TRBV7-3 with TRBJ2-5; 9 nucleotides match TRBD1. Losses at the gene ends were 5 bases for V and 7 bases for J; bases not matched to a gene: 5. The CDR3 has 13 residues. The germline V gene has CDR1 SGHTA and CDR2 FQGTGA. The CDR3 DNA reads TGTGCCAGCAGCCCGAGACAGGGGGGGACCCAGTACTTC. Encoded protein: CASSPRQGGTQYF. The whole variable domain, remainder taken from reference TRBV7-3 and TRBJ2-5, is GAGVSQTPSNKVTEKGKYVELRCDPISGHTALYWYRQSLGQGPEFLIYFQGTGAADDSGLPNDRFFAVRPEGSVSTLKIQRTERGDSAVYLCASSPRQGGTQYFGPGTRLLVL.

CDR3 in amino acids: CASRNSGANVLTF. The CDR3 region has the DNA TGTGCCAGCAGAAACTCTGGGGCCAACGTCCTGACTTTC. The V and J genes are TRBV25-1 and TRBJ2-6; D gene ambiguous. This CDR3 spans 13 amino acids. Trimming took off 6 bases at V and 0 bases at J, with 3 bases between the two ends. Germline V gives CDR1 MGHDK, CDR2 SYGVNS.

V and J are TRBV28 and TRBJ1-1; TRBD1 is a possible D gene (5 bases). In germline, CDR1 is MDHEN, CDR2 SYDVKM. V was trimmed by 2 bases and J by 7 bases, leaving 11 bases between them. This CDR3 contains 13 residues. The CDR3 nucleotides are TGTGCCAGCAGTTTAGGGGGTTTGGGTGAAGCTTTCTTT. Its protein is CASSLGGLGEAFF.

Details on this clone: The same CDR3 can be traced to other DNA sequences in this sample. The rearrangement uses TRBV9 and TRBJ1-3, with no clear D. The CDR3 is 15 residues long. V lost 0 bases and J lost 0, with 7 bases in between. CDR1 SGDLS and CDR2 YYNGEE come from the germline V gene. The CDR3 DNA sequence: TGTGCCAGCAGCGTAGGCCCCGGCTCTGGAAACACCATATATTTT. This gives the protein CASSVGPGSGNTIYF.

The V and J genes are TRBV2 and TRBJ1-3; D gene ambiguous. The CDR3 extends over 15 amino acids. With 1 base removed from V and 0 bases from J, the gap between germline ends came to 7 bases. Germline CDR1 and CDR2: SNHLY and FYNNEI. Written as DNA, the CDR3 is TGTGCCAGCAGTGAAGGGCTATTCTCTGGAAACACCATATATTTT. This encodes CASSEGLFSGNTIYF.

The V call is TRBV7-3, the J call TRBJ1-3; D is undetermined. The ends were cut back, 0 bases at V and 3 bases at J, with 9 bases in the middle. CDR1 and CDR2 from the germline V gene are SGHTA and FQGTGA. CDR3 length equals 15 residues. CDR3 protein: CASSLTAGGGNTIYF. The CDR3 bases are TGTGCCAGCAGCTTAACCGCCGGAGGTGGAAACACCATATATTTT.

The rearrangement uses TRBV19 and TRBJ2-1, with 10 positions matching TRBD1. This CDR3 comprises 15 residues. Germline CDR1 is LNHDA and CDR2 is SQIVND (reference sequence). V dropped 1 base and J dropped 4; count of bases not matched to a gene: 1. The CDR3 DNA sequence: TGTGCCAGTAGTATAGCGGGACAGGGGTACAATGAGCAGTTCTTC. This translates into CASSIAGQGYNEQFF. Full variable domain (outside the CDR3, taken from reference TRBV19 and TRBJ2-1): DGGITQSPKYLFRKEGQNVTLSCEQNLNHDAMYWYRQDPGQGLRLIYYSQIVNDFQKGDIAEGYSVSREKKESFPLTVTSAQKNPTAFYLCASSIAGQGYNEQFFGPGTRLTVL.

This clone was counted once. The V call is TRBV7-8, the J call TRBJ2-1; D uncertain. The CDR3 contains 15 residues. Germline loops: CDR1 SGHVS, CDR2 FQNEAQ. V lost 5 bases and J lost 0, with 11 bases in between. CDR3 nucleotides: TGTGCCAGCAGCCTCACTCCCTTCTCCTACAATGAGCAGTTCTTC. Translated: CASSLTPFSYNEQFF.

This rearrangement joins TRBV21-1 to TRBJ2-1; no DNA check was done on the table's D call, TRBD2. TRBV21-1 is designated a pseudogene. The CDR3 contains 16 residues. The CDR3 loop reads CASSKYGASGIGEQFF. The CDR3 DNA sequence: TGTGCCAGCAGCAAATACGGTGCTAGCGGGATCGGGGAGCAGTTCTTC.

V is TRBV15 and J is TRBJ2-7; D gene ambiguous. The germline V gene encodes CDR1 LNHNV and CDR2 YYDKDF (reference sequence). This CDR3 comprises 15 residues. V dropped 1 base and J dropped 0 bases, with 10 bases sitting between them. The CDR3 sequence: CATSRGGVISYEQYF. The CDR3 nucleotides read TGTGCCACCAGCAGAGGTGGGGTAATCTCCTACGAGCAGTACTTC.

Comment on this clone: This sample includes further DNA sequences coding for the same CDR3. The rearrangement uses TRBV5-1 and TRBJ2-7; D gene ambiguous. V gave up 1 base and J gave up 2 bases, with 7 bases separating them. The CDR3 loop spans 13 amino acids. Looked up from germline, CDR1 is SGHRS and CDR2 is YFSETQ. The CDR3 sequence: CASSLTDTYEQYF. CDR3 bases: TGCGCCAGCAGCTTGACGGATACCTACGAGCAGTACTTC.